This T cell receptor (beta chain) was captured in a study of blood T cells in healthy people across ages. For the second PCR, which ran for 7 to 11 cycles, a sample-barcoded 5' primer and a J-beta primer mix were used. TCRdb called the 5' RACE reads again in MiXCR, with one record for every CDR3 protein. Among 550,000 to 700,000 distinct CDR3 sequences listed, 25% to 30% were seen once. Per the germline V gene, CDR1 is SEHNR and CDR2 is FQNEAQ (reference sequence). Between the trimmed V and J ends, which lost 0 bases and 5 bases, there was a span of 13 bases. The CDR3 runs 15 residues. Healthy Caucasians from Russia aged about 6 to 100 served as donors.

The receptor was isolated from a woman between 70 and 85 years old in good health. The chain combines TRBV7-9 with TRBJ2-5; D gene ambiguous. The source material was blood. This chain's CDR3 is CASSLAYGVGETQYF. CDR3 nucleotide sequence: TGTGCCAGCAGCTTAGCGTACGGTGTGGGGGAGACCCAGTACTTC.